Below are 4 T cell receptor beta chains sequenced from a single sample in a study of control samples from healthy donors and cancer patients. Using immunoSEQ multiplex PCR, the repertoire was profiled, and TCRdb retains in-frame clones only, with some absent. The sample lists about 130,000 clones; about 93% were seen once. Sequences were obtained from blood. These receptors were taken from a man younger than 30 in good health.

The chain employs TRBV11-1 and TRBJ2-5; 11 bases are a match to TRBD2. The germline V gene encodes CDR1 SGHAT and CDR2 FQDESV (reference sequence). V lost 1 base and J lost 4; bases outside the gene matches: 2. CDR3 length: 15 residues. The CDR3 nucleotides are TGTGCCAGCAGCTTAGGTACTAGCGGGGGAGAGACCCAGTACTTC. Its protein is CASSLGTSGGETQYF.

The chain combines TRBV19 with TRBJ2-7, with D unclear. The V gene's germline CDR1 is LNHDA and CDR2 SQIVND (reference sequence). The CDR3 length is 13 residues. V dropped 1 base and J dropped 6 bases, with 10 bases sitting between them. The CDR3 sequence: CASSIGPTAEQYV. The CDR3 bases are TGTGCCAGTAGTATAGGCCCCACGGCCGAGCAGTACGTC.

The CDR3 DNA reads TGTGCCAGCAGTGAAGAAGCGGGGAGCACAGATACGCAGTATTTT. It is translated as CASSEEAGSTDTQYF. The rearrangement uses TRBV6-1 and TRBJ2-3; 7 bases align to TRBD2. The V gene end was trimmed by 1 base and the J gene end by 0 bases; junction bases not matched to a gene: 1. Germline loops: CDR1 MNHNS, CDR2 SASEGT. The CDR3 runs to 15 residues.

The chain employs TRBV4-1 and TRBJ1-6; 7 bases agree with TRBD1. The germline CDR1 and CDR2 sequences are MGHRA and YSYEKL. Trimming cost V 4 bases and J 0 bases; bases outside gene matches: 6. This CDR3 has 17 amino acids. CDR3 region: CASSPRDSSSYNSPLHF. Here the CDR3 DNA reads TGCGCCAGCAGCCCCCGGGACAGTAGCTCCTATAATTCACCCCTCCACTTT.